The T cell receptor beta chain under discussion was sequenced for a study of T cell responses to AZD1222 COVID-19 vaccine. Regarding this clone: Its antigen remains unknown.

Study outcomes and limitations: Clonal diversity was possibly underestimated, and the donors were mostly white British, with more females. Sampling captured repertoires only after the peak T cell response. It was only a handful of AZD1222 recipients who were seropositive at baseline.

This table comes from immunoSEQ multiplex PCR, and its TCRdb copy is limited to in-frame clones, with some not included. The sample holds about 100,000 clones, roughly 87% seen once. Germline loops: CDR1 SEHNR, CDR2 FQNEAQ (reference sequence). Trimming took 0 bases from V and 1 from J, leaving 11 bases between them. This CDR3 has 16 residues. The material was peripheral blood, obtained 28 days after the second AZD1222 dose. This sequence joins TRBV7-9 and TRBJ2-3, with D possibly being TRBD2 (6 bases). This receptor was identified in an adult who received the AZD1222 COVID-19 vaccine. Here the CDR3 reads CASSLAKRRGTDTQYF. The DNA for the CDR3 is TGTGCCAGCAGCTTAGCAAAGAGGAGGGGCACAGATACGCAGTATTTT.